These 14 T cell receptor beta chains share one sample of origin, sequenced in a study of T cells in Graves' hyperthyroidism and ophthalmopathy (dated by TCRdb to about 2019). Receptors were amplified or captured by multiplex PCR. Sequenced using an Illumina HiSeq 2000. The TCR beta CDR3 regions were amplified from the RNA transcripts. The TCR CDR3 was subjected to a first round of RT-PCR using the HTBI primer set and the Qiagen OneStep RT-PCR kit. TCRdb itself trimmed the public reads at Q25 with fastp, ran MiXCR and retained productive beta chains. For every CDR3 protein sequence, its rows merge into one entry that carries the most common genes and DNA. The sample table contains about 640,000 distinct CDR3 sequences; only one count was recorded for roughly 20% of them. The ten largest clones capture under 35% of the sample. The material sequenced was blood. The receptors were sampled from a man aged 30 to 39 with Graves' ophthalmopathy.

There are many counts of this clonotype. This rearrangement joins TRBV11-2 to TRBJ2-1; 9 bases are a match to TRBD2. Losses at the gene ends were 2 bases for V and 8 bases for J; bases not matched to a gene: 10. Germline lookup yields CDR1 SGHAT and CDR2 FQNNGV. This CDR3 region has 16 residues. DNA for the CDR3: TGTGCCAGCAGCTTAACTTTAACGGGACTAGCCGATGAGCAGTTCTTC. Protein sequence: CASSLTLTGLADEQFF. The complete variable domain, with remaining parts taken from reference TRBV11-2 and TRBJ2-1, reads EAGVAQSPRYKIIEKRQSVAFWCNPISGHATLYWYQQILGQGPKLLIQFQNNGVVDDSQLPKDRFSAERLKGVDSTLKIQPAKLEDSAVYLCASSLTLTGLADEQFFGPGTRLTVL.

The sample holds a few counts of this clonotype. The chain joins TRBV2 to TRBJ2-1; TRBD2 matches at 8 bases. After removal of 6 bases from V and 9 bases from J, the junction contained 13 bases not matched to a gene. There are 15 residues in the CDR3. Germline loops: CDR1 SNHLY, CDR2 FYNNEI. CDR3 DNA: TGTGCCAGCAGCCTGGAGAGCGGGAGCGTCGGTGAGCAGTTCTTC. Translation gives CASSLESGSVGEQFF.

This clonotype was counted a few times. The chain uses TRBV30 and TRBJ2-6; 8 bases align to TRBD2. Trimming removed 3 bases from V and 2 bases from J; junction bases left unmatched: 9. Germline loops: CDR1 GTSNPN, CDR2 SVGIG (reference sequence). The CDR3 spans 17 residues. The DNA of the CDR3 is TGTGCCTGGAGCCACCCGGGAGGGTGGACTGGGGCCAACGTCCTGACTTTC. Protein product: CAWSHPGGWTGANVLTF.

The table lists this clonotype with many counts. The chain links TRBV30 to TRBJ1-1; D not certain. The CDR3 loop spans 13 amino acids. Trimming stripped 4 bases from V and 4 bases from J, with 13 bases between. Germline CDR1 is GTSNPN and CDR2 is SVGIG (reference sequence). CDR3 bases: TGTGCCTGGAAATCCGGGGTGACCACTGAAGCTTTCTTT. Its protein is CAWKSGVTTEAFF.

J is TRBJ2-3 and V is TRBV11-2, with 12 bases lining up with TRBD2. With V trimmed by 9 bases and J by 7 bases, 14 bases remained unmatched. Germline CDR1 is SGHAT and CDR2 is FQNNGV. There are 16 residues in the CDR3. The DNA for the CDR3 is TGTGCCAGTAGTGCCCTCGGACTAGCGGGACAATATACGCAGTATTTT. Translating it yields CASSALGLAGQYTQYF.

In this sample, this clonotype turned up a few times. J is TRBJ2-1 and V is TRBV20-1, with 7 bases aligning to TRBD2. Germline V CDR1 and CDR2: DFQATT, SNEGSKA (reference sequence). The trim removed 8 bases at V and 2 bases at J, leaving 6 bases unmatched. There are 13 residues in the CDR3. The CDR3 loop is CSLAELAYNEQFF. As DNA, the CDR3 is TGCAGTCTAGCGGAGCTGGCCTACAATGAGCAGTTCTTC.

V usage is TRBV6-2 or TRBV6-3 and J usage is TRBJ2-1; TRBD2 matches 9 bases. V shed 0 bases and J 5 bases; nucleotides not matched to a gene: 5. This CDR3 is 16 amino acids long. CDR1 MNHEY and CDR2 SVGEGT come from the germline V gene. The DNA of the CDR3 is TGTGCCAGCAGTTACTCGACAAGCGGGAGGCACAATGAGCAGTTCTTC. This translates into CASSYSTSGRHNEQFF.

This clonotype was counted between two and nine times. This chain joins TRBV6-1 and TRBJ2-7; D is uncertain. There are 12 residues in the CDR3. CDR1 MNHNS and CDR2 SASEGT come from the germline V gene. The V and J ends lost 8 bases and 2 bases respectively, with 10 bases between them. CDR3 sequence reads: CASLSATYEQYF. CDR3 nucleotide sequence: TGTGCCAGCCTGTCGGCAACCTACGAGCAGTACTTC.

This chain uses TRBV28 with TRBJ2-7; D ambiguous. V was shortened by 6 bases and J by 5 bases, with 17 bases between the two germline ends. Looked up from germline, CDR1 is MDHEN and CDR2 is SYDVKM. CDR3 size: 14 residues. CDR3 region: CASSLMQPPHEQYF. Here the CDR3 DNA reads TGTGCCAGCAGCCTCATGCAGCCCCCCCACGAGCAGTACTTC.

This clonotype was recorded at least ten times. The gene calls are TRBV27 and TRBJ2-5, with 7 nucleotides matching TRBD1. There are 13 residues in the CDR3. Looked up from germline, CDR1 is MNHEY and CDR2 is SMNVEV (reference sequence). The V and J ends lost 6 bases and 3 bases, in that order; junction bases with no gene match: 4. CDR3 nucleotide sequence: TGTGCCAGCAGGGACAGGACAGAAGAGACCCAGTACTTC. Encoded protein: CASRDRTEETQYF.

V is TRBV24-1 and J is TRBJ2-2; TRBD2 matches 7 bases. Unmatched junction bases numbered 3, after V lost 7 bases and J lost 5 bases. The length of the CDR3 is 13 residues. The V gene's germline CDR1 is KGHDR and CDR2 SFDVKD. CDR3 bases: TGTGCCACCAGGGGAGGGAGGACCGGGGAGCTGTTTTTT. It is translated as CATRGGRTGELFF.

This clonotype turned up a few times. This chain connects TRBV15 to TRBJ2-1; 8 nucleotides agree with TRBD1. V shed 1 base and J 4 bases; nucleotides not matched to a gene: 6. The CDR3 covers 16 residues. Germline loops: CDR1 LNHNV, CDR2 YYDKDF (reference sequence). CDR3 amino acids: CATSRAKDRGYNEQFF. The CDR3 nucleotides read TGTGCCACCAGCAGAGCTAAAGACAGGGGTTACAATGAGCAGTTCTTC.

The chain recombines TRBV28 with TRBJ2-5; possible D gene TRBD2, 7 bases. The CDR3 length is 16 residues. Germline assignment: CDR1 MDHEN and CDR2 SYDVKM. V was cut by 3 bases and J by 2 bases, with 16 bases left in between. CDR3 bases: TGTGCCAGCAGTTTTATTGGGGGAGGGGGGCAAGAGACCCAGTACTTC. It is translated as CASSFIGGGGQETQYF.

The genes are TRBV19 and TRBJ1-1; TRBD1 matches at 8 bases. Germline V gives CDR1 LNHDA, CDR2 SQIVND (reference sequence). The CDR3 has 16 residues. J lost 1 base, V lost 4 bases, and 8 bases had no gene match. Here the CDR3 DNA reads TGTGCCAGTAGTACAACAGGGGGAGTAGGGAACACTGAAGCTTTCTTT. Its translation: CASSTTGGVGNTEAFF.